This T cell receptor (beta chain) was profiled in a study of blood T cell repertoires in COVID-19. Study summary: Spain, Italy and the United States supplied samples that represented acute and convalescent COVID-19.

The CDR3 is made up of 14 amino acids. Losses at the gene ends were 4 bases for V and 1 base for J; bases not matched to a gene: 0. Germline V gene lookup returns CDR1 ENHRY and CDR2 SYGVKD. Sequenced by immunoSEQ multiplex PCR; TCRdb stores in-frame clones only, minus some. The sample lists about 98,000 clones, 78% occurring once. This chain joins TRBV10-3 and TRBJ2-3, with 9 bases fitting TRBD2. Sample: peripheral blood. The TCR originated in a man between 60 and 70 years old with active or convalescent COVID-19. The CDR3 coding sequence is TGTGCCATCAGTGGGACTAGCGGCACAGATACGCAGTATTTT. Its protein is CAISGTSGTDTQYF.